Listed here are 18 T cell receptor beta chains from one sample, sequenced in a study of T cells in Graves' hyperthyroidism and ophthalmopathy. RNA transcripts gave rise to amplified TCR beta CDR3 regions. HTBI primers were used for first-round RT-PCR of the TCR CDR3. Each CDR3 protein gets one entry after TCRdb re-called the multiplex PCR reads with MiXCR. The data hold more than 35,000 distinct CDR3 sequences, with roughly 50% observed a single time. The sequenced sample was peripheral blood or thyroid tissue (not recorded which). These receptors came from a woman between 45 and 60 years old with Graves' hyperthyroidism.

The CDR3 sequence: CSAGTSGPSYEQYF. For the CDR3, the DNA is TGCAGTGCGGGGACTAGCGGCCCCTCCTACGAGCAGTACTTC. The chain links TRBV20-1 to TRBJ2-7, with 11 bases fitting TRBD2. Germline trimming cut 6 bases from V and 0 bases from J; bases unmatched to any gene: 4. Germline values: CDR1 DFQATT, CDR2 SNEGSKA (reference sequence). CDR3 length: 14 amino acids.

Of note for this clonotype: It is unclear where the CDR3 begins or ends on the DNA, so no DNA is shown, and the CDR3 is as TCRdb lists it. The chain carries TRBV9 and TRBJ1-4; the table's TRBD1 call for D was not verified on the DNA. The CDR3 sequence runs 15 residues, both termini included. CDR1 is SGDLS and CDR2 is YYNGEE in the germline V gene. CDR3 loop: CASSVGQGSNEKLLF.

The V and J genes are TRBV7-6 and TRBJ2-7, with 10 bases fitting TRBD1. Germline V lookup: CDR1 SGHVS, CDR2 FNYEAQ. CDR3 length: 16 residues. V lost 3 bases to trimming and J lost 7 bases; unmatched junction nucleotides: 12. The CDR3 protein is CASSFPPGQGFSEQYF. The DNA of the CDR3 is TGTGCCAGCAGCTTTCCCCCGGGACAGGGGTTTAGTGAGCAGTACTTC.

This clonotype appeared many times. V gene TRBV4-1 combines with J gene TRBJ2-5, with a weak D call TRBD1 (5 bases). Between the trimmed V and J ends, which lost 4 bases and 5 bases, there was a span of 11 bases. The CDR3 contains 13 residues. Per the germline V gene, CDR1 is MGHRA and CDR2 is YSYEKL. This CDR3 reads CASSPRAGETQYF. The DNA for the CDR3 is TGCGCCAGCAGCCCAAGGGCAGGGGAGACCCAGTACTTC.

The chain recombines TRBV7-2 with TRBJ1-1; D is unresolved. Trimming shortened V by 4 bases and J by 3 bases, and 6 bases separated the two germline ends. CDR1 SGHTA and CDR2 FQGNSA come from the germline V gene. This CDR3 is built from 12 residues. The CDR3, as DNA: TGTGCCAGCAGCTCCCGGGACACTGAAGCTTTCTTT. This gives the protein CASSSRDTEAFF.

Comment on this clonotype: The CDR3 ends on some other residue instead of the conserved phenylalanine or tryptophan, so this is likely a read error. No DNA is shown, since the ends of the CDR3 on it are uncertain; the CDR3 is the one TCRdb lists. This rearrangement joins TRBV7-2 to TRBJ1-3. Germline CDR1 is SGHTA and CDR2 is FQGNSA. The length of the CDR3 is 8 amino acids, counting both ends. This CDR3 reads CASSFLLA.

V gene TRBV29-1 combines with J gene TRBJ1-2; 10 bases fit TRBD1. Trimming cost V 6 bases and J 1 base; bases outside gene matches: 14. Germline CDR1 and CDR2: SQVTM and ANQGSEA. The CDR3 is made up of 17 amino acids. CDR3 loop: CSVNKPGTGAFNYGYTF. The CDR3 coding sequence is TGCAGCGTCAACAAACCCGGGACAGGGGCTTTTAACTATGGCTACACCTTC.

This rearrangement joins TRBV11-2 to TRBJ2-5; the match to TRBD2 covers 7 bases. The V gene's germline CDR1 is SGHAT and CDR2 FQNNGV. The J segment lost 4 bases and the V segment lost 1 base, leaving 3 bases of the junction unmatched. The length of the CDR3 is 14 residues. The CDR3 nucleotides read TGTGCCAGCAGCTTAGGCCCGGGAGGAGAGACCCAGTACTTC. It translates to CASSLGPGGETQYF. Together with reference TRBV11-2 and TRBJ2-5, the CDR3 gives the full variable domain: EAGVAQSPRYKIIEKRQSVAFWCNPISGHATLYWYQQILGQGPKLLIQFQNNGVVDDSQLPKDRFSAERLKGVDSTLKIQPAKLEDSAVYLCASSLGPGGETQYFGPGTRLLVL.

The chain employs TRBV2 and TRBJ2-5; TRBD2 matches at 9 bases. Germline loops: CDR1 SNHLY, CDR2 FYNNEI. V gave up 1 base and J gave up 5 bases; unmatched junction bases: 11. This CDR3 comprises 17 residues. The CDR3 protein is CASSEEAGGARWETQYF. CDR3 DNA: TGTGCCAGCAGTGAAGAAGCGGGAGGAGCGAGGTGGGAGACCCAGTACTTC.

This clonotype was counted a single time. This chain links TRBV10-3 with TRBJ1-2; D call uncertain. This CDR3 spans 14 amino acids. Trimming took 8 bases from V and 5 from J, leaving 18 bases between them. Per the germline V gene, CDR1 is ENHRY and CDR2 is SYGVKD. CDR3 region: CAISKSWREYGYTF. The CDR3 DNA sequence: TGTGCCATCTCAAAGTCCTGGAGGGAATATGGCTACACCTTC.

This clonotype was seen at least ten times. CDR3 coding DNA: TGTGCCAGCAGCCCGGTTGACCAATCCTCCTACGAGCAGTACTTC. It encodes CASSPVDQSSYEQYF. The gene calls are TRBV4-2 and TRBJ2-7, with D hard to call. The CDR3 extends over 15 amino acids. V was cut by 4 bases and J by 0 bases, with 13 bases left in between. Germline V gives CDR1 LGHNA, CDR2 YNFKEQ.

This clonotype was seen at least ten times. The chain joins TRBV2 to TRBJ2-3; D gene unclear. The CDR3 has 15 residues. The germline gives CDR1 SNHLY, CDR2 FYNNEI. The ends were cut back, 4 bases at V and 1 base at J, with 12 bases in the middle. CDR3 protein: CASSVSAGRTDTQYF. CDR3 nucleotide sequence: TGTGCCAGCAGTGTTTCGGCAGGCCGCACAGATACGCAGTATTTT.

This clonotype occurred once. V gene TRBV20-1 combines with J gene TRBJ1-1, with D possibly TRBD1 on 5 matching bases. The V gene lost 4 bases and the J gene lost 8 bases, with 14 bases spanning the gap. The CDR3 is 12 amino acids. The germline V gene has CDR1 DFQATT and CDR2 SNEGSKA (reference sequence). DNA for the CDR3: TGCAGTGCTATTGACAGCCTAGGGGAAGCTTTCTTT. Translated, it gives CSAIDSLGEAFF.

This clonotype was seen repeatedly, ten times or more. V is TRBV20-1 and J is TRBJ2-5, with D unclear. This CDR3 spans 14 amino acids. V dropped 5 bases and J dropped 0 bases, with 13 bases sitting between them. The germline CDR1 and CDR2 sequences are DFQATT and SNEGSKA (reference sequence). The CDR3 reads CSAPGWTDQETQYF. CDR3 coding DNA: TGCAGTGCTCCTGGTTGGACGGACCAAGAGACCCAGTACTTC.

The CDR3 is CSARDVGDTEAFF. CDR3 sequence (DNA): TGCAGTGCTAGAGATGTGGGGGACACTGAAGCTTTCTTT. The chain is built from TRBV20-1 and TRBJ1-1, with a tentative D call TRBD1 (5 bases). Trimming shortened V by 0 bases and J by 3 bases, and 8 bases separated the two germline ends. The CDR3 consists of 13 residues. Per the germline V gene, CDR1 is DFQATT and CDR2 is SNEGSKA (reference sequence).

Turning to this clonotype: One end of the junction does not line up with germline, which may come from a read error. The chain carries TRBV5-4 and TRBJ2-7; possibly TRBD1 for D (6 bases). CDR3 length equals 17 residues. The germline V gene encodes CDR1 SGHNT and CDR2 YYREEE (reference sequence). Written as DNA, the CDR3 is TGTGCCAGCAGCGTAGGGGCCCAAGGTTGGGGGCCCTACGAGCGGTACTTT. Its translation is CASSVGAQGWGPYERYF. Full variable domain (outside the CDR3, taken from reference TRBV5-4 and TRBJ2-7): ETGVTQSPTHLIKTRGQQVTLRCSSQSGHNTVSWYQQALGQGPQFIFQYYREEENGRGNFPPRFSGLQFPNYSSELNVNALELDDSALYLCASSVGAQGWGPYERYFGPGTRLTVT.

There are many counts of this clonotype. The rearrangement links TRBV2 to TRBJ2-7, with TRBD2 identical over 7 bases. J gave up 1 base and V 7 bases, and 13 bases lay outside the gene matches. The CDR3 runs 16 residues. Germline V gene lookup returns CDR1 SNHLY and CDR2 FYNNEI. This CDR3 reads CASTREGGSRSYEQYF. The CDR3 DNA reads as TGTGCCAGCACTCGAGAGGGCGGGAGTCGGTCCTACGAGCAGTACTTC.

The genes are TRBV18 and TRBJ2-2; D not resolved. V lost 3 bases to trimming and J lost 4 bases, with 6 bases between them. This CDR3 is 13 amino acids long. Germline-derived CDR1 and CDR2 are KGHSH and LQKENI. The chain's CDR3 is CASSPFPTGELFF. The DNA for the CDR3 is TGTGCCAGCTCACCTTTTCCCACCGGGGAGCTGTTTTTT.